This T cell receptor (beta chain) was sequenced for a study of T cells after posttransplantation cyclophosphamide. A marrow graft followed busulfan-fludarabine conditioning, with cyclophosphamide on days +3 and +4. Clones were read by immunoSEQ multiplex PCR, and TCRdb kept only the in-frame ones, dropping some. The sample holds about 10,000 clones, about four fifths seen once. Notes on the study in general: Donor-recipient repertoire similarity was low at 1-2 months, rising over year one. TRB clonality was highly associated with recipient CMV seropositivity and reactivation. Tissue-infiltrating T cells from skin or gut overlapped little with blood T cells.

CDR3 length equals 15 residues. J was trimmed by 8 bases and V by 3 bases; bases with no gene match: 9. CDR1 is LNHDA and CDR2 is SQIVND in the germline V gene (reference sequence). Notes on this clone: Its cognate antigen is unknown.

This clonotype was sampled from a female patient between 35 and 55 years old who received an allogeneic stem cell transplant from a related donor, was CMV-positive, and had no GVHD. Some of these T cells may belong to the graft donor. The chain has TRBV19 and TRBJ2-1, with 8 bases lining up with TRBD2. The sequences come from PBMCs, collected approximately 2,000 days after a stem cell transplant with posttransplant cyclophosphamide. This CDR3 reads CASSMSSGALDEQFF. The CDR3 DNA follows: TGTGCCAGTAGTATGAGTAGCGGGGCACTCGATGAGCAGTTCTTC.